The clone carrying this TCR beta chain came up a few times. Its antigen is unidentified. This sample also contains other DNA sequences that code for the same CDR3. Each specimen consisted of about 0.85-11 million cryopreserved PBMC prior to extraction of DNA. Assay version v3.0 of immunoSEQ was used, and it was run at survey level. A target of about 35,000-55,000 T-cell genomes per sample was set for sequencing. Generated by immunoSEQ multiplex PCR, the TCRdb table keeps only in-frame clones and is missing some. The top ten clones hold roughly 16% of a sample with about 24,000 clones, approximately 83% of them seen once. The CDR3 sequence is 16 residues long. Looked up from germline, CDR1 is MNHEY and CDR2 is SVGAGI. The V end was cut by 2 bases, the J end by 0 bases, with 13 bases between. The data were taken from a study of long-term antiretroviral therapy in people with HIV. Broader study findings: Therapy changes, viral resistance and ART adherence were not documented in the available data.

The sequence was collected from a man younger than 45 with HIV. The sample here was unsorted PBMCs, taken 4.3 years after starting antiretroviral therapy. J is TRBJ1-1 and V is TRBV6-5; D gene uncertain. The CDR3, as DNA: TGTGCCAGCAGTTACGGAGTTCCATCAATGAACACTGAAGCTTTCTTT. Its translation is CASSYGVPSMNTEAFF.